These 3 T cell receptor beta chains originate from one sample sequenced in a study of T cells in localized non-small cell lung cancer. Assay: immunoSEQ multiplex PCR; the TCRdb copy retains only in-frame clones and omits some. There are about 28,000 clones in the sample; roughly 84% occur only once, and approximately 5.7% lies in the top ten. The material sequenced was peripheral blood mononuclear cells, taken before any cancer treatment. Source of these receptors: a man aged 35 to 69 with stage III lung adenocarcinoma.

The chain uses TRBV6-1 and TRBJ2-5; maybe TRBD2 (5 bases). Per germline, CDR1 MNHNS and CDR2 SASEGT. The germline V and J ends were trimmed by 3 bases and 4 bases, with 15 bases remaining between them. The CDR3 has 15 residues. This CDR3 reads CASSDRLEGGETQYF. The CDR3 region has the DNA TGTGCCAGCAGTGACCGTTTGGAAGGAGGAGAGACCCAGTACTTC.

The chain combines TRBV7-9 with TRBJ2-3; D unclear. This CDR3 is built from 11 residues. The V and J ends lost 2 bases and 5 bases respectively, with 2 bases between them. Germline assignment: CDR1 SEHNR and CDR2 FQNEAQ (reference sequence). The CDR3 DNA sequence: TGTGCCAGCAGCTTAATAGATACGCAGTATTTT. Translating it yields CASSLIDTQYF.

V is TRBV11-2 and J is TRBJ2-1; TRBD1 might be the D (5 bases). The CDR3 loop spans 17 amino acids. Germline-derived CDR1 and CDR2 are SGHAT and FQNNGV. The V gene lost 0 bases and the J gene lost 6 bases, with 18 bases spanning the gap. The CDR3 protein is CASSLELWLQVPNEQFF. CDR3 bases: TGTGCCAGCAGCTTAGAGTTATGGTTACAGGTCCCCAATGAGCAGTTCTTC.